Shown below are 26 T cell receptor beta chains from a single sample sequenced in a study of glioma-infiltrating T cells after dendritic cell vaccination. Sequencing used immunoSEQ multiplex PCR; TCRdb keeps in-frame clones, though not all of them. Of under 100,000 clones listed, around three quarters are singletons. Material: blood, obtained before dendritic cell vaccination. The receptors shown here come from a human donor with glioblastoma.

In this sample, this clone turned up a few times. This chain uses TRBV6-1 with TRBJ1-6; 11 bases align to TRBD1. J lost 4 bases, V lost 7 bases, and 3 bases had no gene match. This CDR3 is built from 15 residues. The germline V gene has CDR1 MNHNS and CDR2 SASEGT. CDR3 coding DNA: TGTGCCAGCACCGGGACAGGGGGATATAATTCACCCCTCCACTTT. Amino acids: CASTGTGGYNSPLHF.

V and J are TRBV5-1 and TRBJ2-1; a weak D match, TRBD2 (6 bases). The CDR3 covers 16 residues. V was cut by 2 bases and J by 2 bases, with 14 bases left in between. Germline-derived CDR1 and CDR2 are SGHRS and YFSETQ. CDR3 bases: TGCGCCAGCAGCTTACTAGCAAGTGGGACCTACAATGAGCAGTTCTTC. As protein: CASSLLASGTYNEQFF.

This chain links TRBV2 with TRBJ1-1, with D possibly matching TRBD1 (6 bases). Germline V gene lookup returns CDR1 SNHLY and CDR2 FYNNEI. The CDR3 is made up of 14 amino acids. V was pared by 6 bases and J by 0 bases, with 11 bases between. CDR3 nucleotide sequence: TGTGCCAGCAGGGGAGGGGACATGAACACTGAAGCTTTCTTT. Its translation is CASRGGDMNTEAFF.

The chain has TRBV7-9 and TRBJ1-2; D is unresolved. The CDR3 has 15 residues. Per germline, CDR1 SEHNR and CDR2 FQNEAQ (reference sequence). V was trimmed by 2 bases and J by 1 base, leaving 11 bases between them. The CDR3 DNA follows: TGTGCCAGCAGCTTACAGGCAGGCGTTAACTATGGCTACACCTTC. This gives the protein CASSLQAGVNYGYTF.

The chain joins TRBV5-1 to TRBJ2-7; D gene uncertain. Trimming removed 0 bases at V and 6 bases at J, with 13 bases between. The CDR3 sequence is 14 residues long. Germline values: CDR1 SGHRS, CDR2 YFSETQ. The CDR3 reads CASSLVSQLSEQYF. CDR3 coding DNA: TGCGCCAGCAGCTTGGTTAGCCAACTTTCCGAGCAGTACTTC. Supplemented by reference TRBV5-1 and TRBJ2-7, the full variable domain reads KAGVTQTPRYLIKTRGQQVTLSCSPISGHRSVSWYQQTPGQGLQFLFEYFSETQRNKGNFPGRFSGRQFSNSRSEMNVSTLELGDSALYLCASSLVSQLSEQYFGPGTRLTVT.

The chain combines TRBV28 with TRBJ1-5; D not resolved. V lost 4 bases and J lost 1, with 8 bases in between. The CDR3 has 14 amino acids. Germline V lookup: CDR1 MDHEN, CDR2 SYDVKM. CDR3 residues: CASSSPGSNQPQHF. CDR3 sequence (DNA): TGTGCCAGCAGTTCCCCGGGGAGCAATCAGCCCCAGCATTTT.

This clone has just one count. The rearrangement joins TRBV28 to TRBJ2-7; 8 positions agree with TRBD2. The CDR3 contains 13 residues. With V trimmed by 9 bases and J by 0 bases, 4 bases remained unmatched. Germline V gene data show CDR1 as MDHEN and CDR2 as SYDVKM. CDR3 DNA: TGTGCCAGGTCTAGCGGGTACTCCTACGAGCAGTACTTC. Protein product: CARSSGYSYEQYF. Supplemented by reference TRBV28 and TRBJ2-7, the full variable domain reads DVKVTQSSRYLVKRTGEKVFLECVQDMDHENMFWYRQDPGLGLRLIYFSYDVKMKEKGDIPEGYSVSREKKERFSLILESASTNQTSMYLCARSSGYSYEQYFGPGTRLTVT.

This chain connects TRBV4-1 to TRBJ2-7; D perhaps matches TRBD2 (5 bases). Germline assignment: CDR1 MGHRA and CDR2 YSYEKL. The CDR3 has 15 amino acids. V gave up 1 base and J gave up 1 base, with 11 bases separating them. This CDR3 is CASSQGHSESYEQYF. In DNA, the CDR3 is TGCGCCAGCAGCCAAGGACATAGCGAATCCTACGAGCAGTACTTC.

The chain employs TRBV5-4 and TRBJ2-7; no definite D call. This CDR3 has 15 residues. V gave up 2 bases and J gave up 3 bases, with 15 bases separating them. The germline gives CDR1 SGHNT, CDR2 YYREEE (reference sequence). In nucleotides, the CDR3 is TGTGCCAGCAGCTTAACCCCAGGCTCCTACTACGAGCAGTACTTC. Its protein product is CASSLTPGSYYEQYF.

The chain uses TRBV7-9 and TRBJ2-2; no firm D call. The V end was cut by 3 bases, the J end by 0 bases, with 5 bases between. This CDR3 has 14 amino acids. Germline-derived CDR1 and CDR2 are SEHNR and FQNEAQ (reference sequence). This CDR3 reads CASSLRTNTGELFF. In DNA, the CDR3 is TGTGCCAGCAGCTTGCGCACGAACACCGGGGAGCTGTTTTTT. Full variable domain (missing parts from reference TRBV7-9 and TRBJ2-2): DTGVSQNPRHKITKRGQNVTFRCDPISEHNRLYWYRQTLGQGPEFLTYFQNEAQLEKSRLLSDRFSAERPKGSFSTLEIQRTEQGDSAMYLCASSLRTNTGELFFGEGSRLTVL.

This clone showed up just a few times. The chain couples TRBV19 to TRBJ2-4; 7 bases map to TRBD1. Germline lookup yields CDR1 LNHDA and CDR2 SQIVND (reference sequence). This CDR3 has 16 amino acids. V gave up 9 bases and J gave up 2 bases; unmatched junction bases: 13. The DNA of the CDR3 is TGTGCCAGCCCCACAGGGGTATGGAAGACCAAAAACATTCAGTACTTC. As protein: CASPTGVWKTKNIQYF. The variable domain in full, with the rest retrieved from reference TRBV19 and TRBJ2-4, is DGGITQSPKYLFRKEGQNVTLSCEQNLNHDAMYWYRQDPGQGLRLIYYSQIVNDFQKGDIAEGYSVSREKKESFPLTVTSAQKNPTAFYLCASPTGVWKTKNIQYFGAGTRLSVL.

V usage is TRBV9 and J usage is TRBJ2-7; perhaps TRBD2 as D (5 bases). The germline CDR1 and CDR2 sequences are SGDLS and YYNGEE. The germline V and J ends were trimmed by 0 bases and 2 bases, with 15 bases remaining between them. CDR3 size: 16 residues. CDR3 residues: CASSVGSGLGAYEQYF. CDR3 bases: TGTGCCAGCAGCGTAGGATCTGGGCTGGGAGCCTACGAGCAGTACTTC. The entire variable domain, with the rest obtained from reference TRBV9 and TRBJ2-7, is as follows: DSGVTQTPKHLITATGQRVTLRCSPRSGDLSVYWYQQSLDQGLQFLIQYYNGEERAKGNILERFSAQQFPDLHSELNLSSLELGDSALYFCASSVGSGLGAYEQYFGPGTRLTVT.

Regarding this clone: Other DNA sequences in the same sample also yield this CDR3. The chain is built from TRBV20-1 and TRBJ2-2; D gene uncertain. The germline gives CDR1 DFQATT, CDR2 SNEGSKA (reference sequence). This CDR3 spans 11 amino acids. Trimming stripped 3 bases from V and 7 bases from J, with 6 bases between. As DNA, the CDR3 is TGCAGTGCTAGGGAGCGCGGGGAGCTGTTTTTT. Protein product: CSARERGELFF.

The chain couples TRBV6-1 to TRBJ2-5; D possibly corresponds to TRBD1 (5 bases). The CDR3 has 13 residues. V was trimmed by 5 bases and J by 4 bases, leaving 11 bases between them. The germline gives CDR1 MNHNS, CDR2 SASEGT. CDR3 bases: TGTGCCAGCAGTTTCTCAGGGCCAGAGACCCAGTACTTC. Its translation is CASSFSGPETQYF.

The chain recombines TRBV5-4 with TRBJ1-4, with 8 bases that match TRBD1. Unmatched junction bases numbered 9, after V lost 3 bases and J lost 8 bases. The CDR3 has 15 residues. Germline V gives CDR1 SGHNT, CDR2 YYREEE (reference sequence). CDR3 sequence: CASSSPGQGREKLFF. In DNA form, the CDR3 reads TGTGCCAGCAGCTCCCCCGGACAGGGTAGGGAAAAACTGTTTTTT.

A single count supports this clone. The chain links TRBV9 to TRBJ2-7; 7 positions agree with TRBD2. The CDR3 has 13 residues. Germline V lookup: CDR1 SGDLS, CDR2 YYNGEE. J lost 4 bases, V lost 7 bases, and 8 bases had no gene match. CDR3 in amino acids: CASGRGEPYEQYF. The CDR3 DNA reads as TGTGCCAGCGGGAGGGGAGAGCCGTACGAGCAGTACTTC. The complete variable domain, with remaining parts taken from reference TRBV9 and TRBJ2-7, reads DSGVTQTPKHLITATGQRVTLRCSPRSGDLSVYWYQQSLDQGLQFLIQYYNGEERAKGNILERFSAQQFPDLHSELNLSSLELGDSALYFCASGRGEPYEQYFGPGTRLTVT.

V is TRBV5-1 and J is TRBJ2-1; TRBD2 matches at 8 bases. The CDR3 loop spans 17 amino acids. Looked up from germline, CDR1 is SGHRS and CDR2 is YFSETQ. V lost 2 bases, J lost 4 bases, and 11 bases stayed unmatched. Written as DNA, the CDR3 is TGCGCCAGCAGCTTTCCGGGGGGACTAGATTTGTACAATGAGCAGTTCTTC. It specifies CASSFPGGLDLYNEQFF. The entire variable domain, with the rest obtained from reference TRBV5-1 and TRBJ2-1, is as follows: KAGVTQTPRYLIKTRGQQVTLSCSPISGHRSVSWYQQTPGQGLQFLFEYFSETQRNKGNFPGRFSGRQFSNSRSEMNVSTLELGDSALYLCASSFPGGLDLYNEQFFGPGTRLTVL.

J is TRBJ2-2 and V is TRBV14; 8 bases are a match to TRBD1. The CDR3 length is 16 residues. CDR1 SGHDN and CDR2 FVKESK come from the germline V gene. V gave up 0 bases and J gave up 7 bases; unmatched junction bases: 7. CDR3 loop: CASSQESGGAVGELFF. CDR3 in DNA: TGTGCCAGCAGCCAAGAGTCAGGGGGCGCGGTCGGGGAGCTGTTTTTT. Full variable domain (outside the CDR3, taken from reference TRBV14 and TRBJ2-2): EAGVTQFPSHSVIEKGQTVTLRCDPISGHDNLYWYRRVMGKEIKFLLHFVKESKQDESGMPNNRFLAERTGGTYSTLKVQPAELEDSGVYFCASSQESGGAVGELFFGEGSRLTVL.

A word on this clone: The identical CDR3 is also encoded by other nucleotide sequences in the sample. The V call is TRBV4-1, the J call TRBJ1-2, with D perhaps matching TRBD1 (5 bases). CDR3 length: 12 amino acids. The germline V gene encodes CDR1 MGHRA and CDR2 YSYEKL. V lost 1 base and J lost 8, with 8 bases in between. As DNA, the CDR3 is TGCGCCAGCAGCCAAGGGGGCCAAGGCTACACCTTC. Its translation is CASSQGGQGYTF.

The CDR3, as DNA: TGTGCCAGCAGCTTACCTCTAGAAGGGGGTTCTAACACTGAAGCTTTCTTT. It yields the protein CASSLPLEGGSNTEAFF. The gene calls are TRBV11-2 and TRBJ1-1; D might be TRBD1 (6 bases). This CDR3 is built from 17 residues. Germline CDR1 reads SGHAT; CDR2 reads FQNNGV. V was trimmed by 2 bases and J by 2 bases, leaving 18 bases between them.

The rearrangement links TRBV2 to TRBJ1-1; weak D call: TRBD1 (6 bases). In germline, CDR1 is SNHLY, CDR2 FYNNEI. The V end lost 6 bases, the J end lost 2 bases, and 16 bases lay between the germline ends. CDR3 length: 15 residues. Here the CDR3 reads CASRLRGLGNTEAFF. For the CDR3, the DNA is TGTGCCAGCAGACTTAGGGGGTTAGGTAACACTGAAGCTTTCTTT. The full variable domain, rest sourced from reference TRBV2 and TRBJ1-1, is EPEVTQTPSHQVTQMGQEVILRCVPISNHLYFYWYRQILGQKVEFLVSFYNNEISEKSEIFDDQFSVERPDGSNFTLKIRSTKLEDSAMYFCASRLRGLGNTEAFFGQGTRLTVV.

The V gene is TRBV28, the J gene TRBJ2-1, with 12 positions matching TRBD2. This CDR3 contains 14 residues. Losses at the gene ends were 6 bases for V and 4 bases for J; bases not matched to a gene: 1. The germline CDR1 and CDR2 sequences are MDHEN and SYDVKM. The CDR3: CASRTSGSYNEQFF. DNA of the CDR3: TGTGCCAGCAGGACTAGCGGGAGTTACAATGAGCAGTTCTTC.

This sequence joins TRBV5-1 and TRBJ2-7; 10 bases map to TRBD1. V lost 0 bases, J lost 2 bases, and 5 bases stayed unmatched. There are 16 residues in the CDR3. Germline loops: CDR1 SGHRS, CDR2 YFSETQ. The CDR3 DNA is TGCGCCAGCAGCTTGGAGTGGGGACAGGGGCCCTACGAGCAGTACTTC. Translation: CASSLEWGQGPYEQYF.

V and J are TRBV19 and TRBJ2-3, with 8 bases that match TRBD1. Per the germline V gene, CDR1 is LNHDA and CDR2 is SQIVND (reference sequence). The CDR3 is made up of 15 amino acids. With 2 bases clipped from V and 5 bases from J, the junction kept 6 bases outside the gene matches. CDR3 DNA sequence: TGTGCCAGTAGTATAACAGGGGGGCCCGTAGATACGCAGTATTTT. Amino acids: CASSITGGPVDTQYF.

For the CDR3, the DNA is TGTGCCACCAGCAAAAACTGGTATAACGAGCAGTACTTC. Its protein is CATSKNWYNEQYF. The rearrangement joins TRBV15 to TRBJ2-7; D call uncertain. V was clipped by 4 bases and J by 5 bases, with 12 bases between them. Germline V gene sequence: CDR1 LNHNV, CDR2 YYDKDF (reference sequence). The CDR3 extends over 13 amino acids.

This clone was seen only a few times. This chain connects TRBV7-2 to TRBJ2-5; D might be TRBD1 (6 bases). This CDR3 comprises 14 residues. Per germline, CDR1 SGHTA and CDR2 FQGNSA. With 2 bases removed from V and 1 base from J, the gap between germline ends came to 8 bases. The CDR3: CASSLSRGQETQYF. CDR3 DNA sequence: TGTGCCAGCAGCTTATCCAGGGGCCAAGAGACCCAGTACTTC.